This TCR beta chain was found in a study of spatial heterogeneity in lung cancer. Overall study: The study consistently detected more beta-chain than alpha-chain sequences.

Germline values: CDR1 LGHDT, CDR2 YNNKEL (reference sequence). The ends were cut back, 4 bases at V and 3 bases at J, with 9 bases in the middle. The CDR3 is 13 residues long. TCRdb passed the 5' RACE reads through MiXCR, listing each CDR3 protein once. The data show tens of thousands of distinct CDR3 sequences, approximately 20% seen once. Time point noted: sample taken at primary tumor resection. Extraction of whole RNA from tumor, nontumor lung or frozen PBMC preceded unsorted sequencing. This clonotype showed up just a few times. The TCR sequence derives from a male donor with early-stage non-small cell lung cancer. This chain links TRBV3-1 with TRBJ1-1; D gene ambiguous. The specimen was PBMCs, collected at surgery. In DNA form, the CDR3 reads TGTGCCAGCAGCCGGAGGAGCGACACTGAAGCTTTCTTT. It translates to CASSRRSDTEAFF.